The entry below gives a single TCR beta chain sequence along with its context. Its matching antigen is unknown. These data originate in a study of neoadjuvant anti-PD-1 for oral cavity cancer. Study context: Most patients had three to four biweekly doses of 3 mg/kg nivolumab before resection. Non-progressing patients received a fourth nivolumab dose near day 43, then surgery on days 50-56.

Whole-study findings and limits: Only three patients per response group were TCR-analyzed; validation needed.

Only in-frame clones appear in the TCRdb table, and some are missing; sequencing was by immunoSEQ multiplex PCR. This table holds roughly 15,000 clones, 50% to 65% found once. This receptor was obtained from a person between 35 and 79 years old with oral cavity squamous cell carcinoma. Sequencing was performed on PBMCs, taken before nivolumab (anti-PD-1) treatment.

The CDR3 reads CASSLSSPYEQYF. The CDR3 nucleotides are TGCGCCAGCAGCTTGAGTAGTCCCTACGAGCAGTACTTC. The chain has TRBV5-1 and TRBJ2-7, with D hard to call. The ends were cut back, 1 base at V and 2 bases at J, with 7 bases in the middle. CDR1 SGHRS and CDR2 YFSETQ come from the germline V gene. The CDR3 is 13 amino acids.